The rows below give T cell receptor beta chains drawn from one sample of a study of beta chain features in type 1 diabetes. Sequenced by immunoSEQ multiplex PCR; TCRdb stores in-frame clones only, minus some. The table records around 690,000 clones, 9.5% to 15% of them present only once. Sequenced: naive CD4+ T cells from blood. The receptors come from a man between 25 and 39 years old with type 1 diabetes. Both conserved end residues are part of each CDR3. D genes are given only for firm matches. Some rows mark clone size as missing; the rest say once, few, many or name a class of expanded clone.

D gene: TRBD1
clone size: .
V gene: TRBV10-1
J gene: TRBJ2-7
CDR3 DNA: TGCGCCAGCAGTGAGGAATCAGGGGGATACAACGAGCAGTACTTC
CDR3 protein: CASSEESGGYNEQYF

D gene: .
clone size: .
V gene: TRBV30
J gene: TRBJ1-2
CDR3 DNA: TGTGCCTGGAGTGTAGGCCAAAATGGCTACACCTTC
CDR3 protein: CAWSVGQNGYTF

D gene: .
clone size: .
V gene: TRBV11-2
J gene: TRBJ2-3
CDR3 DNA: TGTGCCAGCAGCCTTCCAGGGGGGGGCACAGATACGCAGTATTTT
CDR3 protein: CASSLPGGGTDTQYF

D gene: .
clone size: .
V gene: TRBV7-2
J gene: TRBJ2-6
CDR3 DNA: TGTGCCAGCAGCCCACGCGTTGGGGGCTCTGGGGCCAACGTCCTGACTTTC
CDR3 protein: CASSPRVGGSGANVLTF

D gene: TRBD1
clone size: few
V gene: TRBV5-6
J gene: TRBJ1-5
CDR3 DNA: TGTGCCAGCAGCCCAGACAGGGGGCGCGTTCAGCCCCAGCATTTT
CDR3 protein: CASSPDRGRVQPQHF

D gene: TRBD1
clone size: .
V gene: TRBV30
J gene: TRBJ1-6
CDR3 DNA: TGTGCCTGGAGTCCCACAGGGGATTCACCCCTCCACTTT
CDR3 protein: CAWSPTGDSPLHF

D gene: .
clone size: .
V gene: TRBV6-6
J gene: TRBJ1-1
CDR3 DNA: TGTGCCAGCAGCCCTTTGACGGGAGGCGCCACTGAAGCTTTCTTT
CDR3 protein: CASSPLTGGATEAFF

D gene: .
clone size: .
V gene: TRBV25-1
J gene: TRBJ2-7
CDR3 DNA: TGTGCCAGCAGTCGAGGGGCTGGGGACGAGCAGTACTTC
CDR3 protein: CASSRGAGDEQYF

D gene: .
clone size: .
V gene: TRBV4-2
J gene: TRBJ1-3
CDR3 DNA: TGTGCCAGCAGCCAAGATCCGGGGTCTGGAAACACCATATATTTT
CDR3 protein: CASSQDPGSGNTIYF

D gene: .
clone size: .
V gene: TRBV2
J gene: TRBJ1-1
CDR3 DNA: TGTGCCAGCAGTGAAGGGGGACATTTCACTGAAGCTTTCTTT
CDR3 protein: CASSEGGHFTEAFF

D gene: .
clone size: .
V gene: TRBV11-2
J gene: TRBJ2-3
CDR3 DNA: TGTGCCAGCAGCTTAGATCACGACAGAGTTACGCAGTATTTT
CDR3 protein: CASSLDHDRVTQYF

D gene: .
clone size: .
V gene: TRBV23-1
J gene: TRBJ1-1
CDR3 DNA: TGCGCCAGCGGAAAACCAAGGGGGAACACTGAAGCTTTCTTT
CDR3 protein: CASGKPRGNTEAFF

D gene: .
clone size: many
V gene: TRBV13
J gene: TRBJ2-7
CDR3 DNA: TGTGCCAGCAGCTTAGGCTCACAGGGAACCTACGAGCAGTACTTC
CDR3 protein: CASSLGSQGTYEQYF

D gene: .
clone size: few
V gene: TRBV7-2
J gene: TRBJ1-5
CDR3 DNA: TGTGCCAGCAGCGCGACAGGTCATCAGCCCCAGCATTTT
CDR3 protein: CASSATGHQPQHF

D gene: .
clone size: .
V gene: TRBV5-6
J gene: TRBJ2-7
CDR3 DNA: TGTGCCAGCAGCCGAATCTCAGGGGCCTACGAGCAGTACTTC
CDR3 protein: CASSRISGAYEQYF

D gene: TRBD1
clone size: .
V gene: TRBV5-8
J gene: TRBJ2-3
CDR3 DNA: TGTGCCAGCAGCTTAGAACAGGGGAAAGATACGCAGTATTTT
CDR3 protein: CASSLEQGKDTQYF

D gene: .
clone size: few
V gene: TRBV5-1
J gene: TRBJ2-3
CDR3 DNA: TGCGCCAGCAGCTTAGGTTTAGCCGGCACAGATACGCAGTATTTT
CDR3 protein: CASSLGLAGTDTQYF

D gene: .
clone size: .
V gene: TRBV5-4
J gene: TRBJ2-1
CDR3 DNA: TGTGCCAGCAGCTCCGACGGGAACTCCTACAATGAGCAGTTCTTC
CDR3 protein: CASSSDGNSYNEQFF

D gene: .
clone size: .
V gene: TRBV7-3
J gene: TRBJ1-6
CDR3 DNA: TGTGCCAGCAGCTCAGGGGTCCATAATTCACCCCTCCACTTT
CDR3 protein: CASSSGVHNSPLHF

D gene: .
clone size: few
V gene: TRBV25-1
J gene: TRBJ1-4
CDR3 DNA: TGTGCCAGCAGTGCCTGGGACGGCGTAAATGAAAAACTGTTTTTT
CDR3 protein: CASSAWDGVNEKLFF

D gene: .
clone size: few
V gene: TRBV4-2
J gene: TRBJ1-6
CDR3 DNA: TGTGCCAGCAGCCAAGATAGCCGGGGCACACATTATAATTCACCCCTCCACTTT
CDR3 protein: CASSQDSRGTHYNSPLHF

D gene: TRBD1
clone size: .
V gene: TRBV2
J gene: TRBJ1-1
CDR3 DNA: TGTGCCAGCGATTTTACAGGGGGCGCCTGGCCTTTCTTT
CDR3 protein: CASDFTGGAWPFF

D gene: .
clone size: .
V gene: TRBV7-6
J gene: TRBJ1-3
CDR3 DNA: TGTGCCAGCAGCGTGGGAGAGGGAAACACCATATATTTT
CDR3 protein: CASSVGEGNTIYF

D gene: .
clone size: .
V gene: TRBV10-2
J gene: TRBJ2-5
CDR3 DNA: TGCGCCAGCAGTTTCCCCGGGAGAGAGACCCAGTACTTC
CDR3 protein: CASSFPGRETQYF

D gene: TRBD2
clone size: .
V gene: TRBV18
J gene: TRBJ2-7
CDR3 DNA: TGTGCCAGCTCACCCATTGAAGCGGGGGGCCTTGAGGAGCAGTACTTC
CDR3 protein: CASSPIEAGGLEEQYF

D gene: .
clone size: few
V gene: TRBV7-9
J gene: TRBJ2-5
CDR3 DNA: TGTGCCAGCAGCTATGATGTCCTCCAGTACTTC
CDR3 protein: CASSYDVLQYF

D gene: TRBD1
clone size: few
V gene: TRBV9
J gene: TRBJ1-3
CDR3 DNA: TGTGCCAGCAGCGGGACAGGGGGCACGGGAAACACCATATATTTT
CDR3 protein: CASSGTGGTGNTIYF

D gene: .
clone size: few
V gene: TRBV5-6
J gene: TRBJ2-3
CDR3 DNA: TGTGCCAGCAGCTTGGCGATGCACACAGATACGCAGTATTTT
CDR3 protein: CASSLAMHTDTQYF

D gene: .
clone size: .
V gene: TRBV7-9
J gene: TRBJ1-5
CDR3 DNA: TGTGCCAGCAGCCGCCCGAGGGAACCCCAGCATTTT
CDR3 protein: CASSRPREPQHF

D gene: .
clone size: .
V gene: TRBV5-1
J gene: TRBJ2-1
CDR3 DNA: TGCGCCAGCAGCTTGAATTCGAGGAACAATGAGCAGTTCTTC
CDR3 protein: CASSLNSRNNEQFF

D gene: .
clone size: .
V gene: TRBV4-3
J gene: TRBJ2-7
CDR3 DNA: TGCGCCAGCAGCCAAGGCGGGCTTGGTGGCAGCTACGAGCAGTACTTC
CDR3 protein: CASSQGGLGGSYEQYF

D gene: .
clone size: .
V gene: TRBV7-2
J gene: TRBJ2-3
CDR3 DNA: TGTGCCAGCAGACAAACAAGCACAGATACGCAGTATTTT
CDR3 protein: CASRQTSTDTQYF

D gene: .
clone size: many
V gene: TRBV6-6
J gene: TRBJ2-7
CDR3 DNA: TGTGCCAGCGCGAGGGACATCCTCTCCTACGAGCAGTACTTC
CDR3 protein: CASARDILSYEQYF

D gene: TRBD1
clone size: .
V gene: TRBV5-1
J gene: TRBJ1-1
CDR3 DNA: TGCGCCAGCAGCCTTCGGACAGGGGGAAACACTGAAGCTTTCTTT
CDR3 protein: CASSLRTGGNTEAFF

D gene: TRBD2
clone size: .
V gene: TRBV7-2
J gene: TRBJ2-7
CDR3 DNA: TGTGCCAGCAGCCTTAGCGGGGGGACCTACGAGCAGTACTTC
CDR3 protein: CASSLSGGTYEQYF

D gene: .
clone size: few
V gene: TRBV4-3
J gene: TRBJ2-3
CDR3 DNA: TGCGCCAGCAGCCAAGATGAGGGGCCGGTCGATACGCAGTATTTT
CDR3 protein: CASSQDEGPVDTQYF